Listed below are T cell receptor beta chains from one sample, sequenced in a study of cytomegalovirus exposure and HLA in healthy donors. The protocol was immunoSEQ multiplex PCR, while the TCRdb copy is restricted to in-frame clones and leaves out a portion. The top ten clones hold about 3.7% of a sample with 100,000 to 150,000 clones, approximately 80% of them seen once. Sequencing was performed on PBMCs. Every receptor here comes from a human donor in good health. Both conserved end residues are part of each CDR3. D genes are given only for firm matches. Clone size is stated in some rows and not others, as once, few, many or a class when expanded.

abundance	d_gene	v_gene	len	j_gene	CDR3nt	CDR3aa
.	TRBD1	TRBV11-3	15	TRBJ2-5	TGTGCCAGCAGCTTAGAGGCAGGGGGTGGAGAGACCCAGTACTTC	CASSLEAGGGETQYF
few	TRBD2	TRBV6-4	17	TRBJ2-1	TGTGCCAGCAGTGACGGATCTAGCGGGAGCTCCTACAATGAGCAGTTCTTC	CASSDGSSGSSYNEQFF
.	TRBD1	TRBV6-6	13	TRBJ1-6	TGTGCCAGCAGACAGGGGGATAATTCACCCCTCCACTTT	CASRQGDNSPLHF
.	TRBD1	TRBV5-1	15	TRBJ1-2	TGCGCCAGCAGCTTATTGACAGGGTCGGTATTGGGCTACACCTTC	CASSLLTGSVLGYTF
few	.	TRBV6-1	12	TRBJ1-6	TGTGCCAGCACCACGAGTAATTCACCCCTCCACTTT	CASTTSNSPLHF
.	TRBD1	TRBV28	17	TRBJ2-7	TGTGCCAGCAGTTCACGGCCCAAGACAGGGAAGGAATACGAGCAGTACTTC	CASSSRPKTGKEYEQYF
.	TRBD1	TRBV11-2	15	TRBJ2-7	TGTGCCAGCGGAAGTCGTGAGAGGGGGCAATACGAGCAGTACTTC	CASGSRERGQYEQYF
.	.	TRBV7-9	15	TRBJ2-1	TGTGCCAGCAGCTTAGAGGAGTCGCTCCGGAATGAGCAGTTCTTC	CASSLEESLRNEQFF
.	TRBD2	TRBV7-2	16	TRBJ2-3	TGTGCCAGCAGCGTTTTAGCGGGAGGCGGGACAGATACGCAGTATTTT	CASSVLAGGGTDTQYF
.	TRBD1	TRBV5-1	15	TRBJ2-5	TGCGCCAGCAGCGTCCCGGGACAGGGGGGTGAGACCCAGTACTTC	CASSVPGQGGETQYF
.	TRBD2	TRBV28	13	TRBJ2-7	TGTGCCAGCAGTTTAACTAGCGGCTACGAGCAGTACTTC	CASSLTSGYEQYF
.	.	TRBV5-8	15	TRBJ2-1	TGTGCCAGCAGCTTGTCACGGGAGAGTGTTGGTGAGCAGTTCTTC	CASSLSRESVGEQFF
.	.	TRBV5-6	15	TRBJ2-1	TGTGCCAGCAGCTTGGGGCAGGGGTTCTACAATGAGCAGTTCTTC	CASSLGQGFYNEQFF
.	.	TRBV6-6	12	TRBJ1-2	TGTGCCAGCGGGGGAGGGAGCTATGGCTACACCTTC	CASGGGSYGYTF
.	.	TRBV15	13	TRBJ2-1	TGTGCCACCAGCAGAGATTATAACAATGAGCAGTTCTTC	CATSRDYNNEQFF
.	.	TRBV6-5	16	TRBJ2-7	TGTGCCAGCAGTTACTCGGGCAGGGGTTACCCCTACGAGCAGTACTTC	CASSYSGRGYPYEQYF
many	TRBD1	TRBV2	13	TRBJ1-1	TGTGCCAGCAGTCCAATCCGGGACAGTGAAGCTTTCTTT	CASSPIRDSEAFF
.	TRBD1	TRBV28	18	TRBJ1-4	TGTGCCAGCAGTTCGTCAGGGGGTGGCGCCTCGGGTGGGGAAAAACTGTTTTTT	CASSSSGGGASGGEKLFF
.	TRBD2	TRBV5-1	14	TRBJ2-7	TGCGCCAGCAGCACGGGACTAGCACCTTACGAGCAGTACTTC	CASSTGLAPYEQYF
.	.	TRBV9	13	TRBJ1-2	TGTGCCAGCAGCGTAAGGACAGCCTATGGCTACACCTTC	CASSVRTAYGYTF
.	.	TRBV9	15	TRBJ1-4	TGTGCCAGCAGCGTAGCTCCAACAGGGAACGAAAAACTGTTTTTT	CASSVAPTGNEKLFF
.	TRBD1	TRBV6-5	13	TRBJ1-1	TGTGCCAGCAGATGGACAGGGGGGACTGAAGCTTTCTTT	CASRWTGGTEAFF
.	TRBD2	TRBV6-1	15	TRBJ2-4	TGTGCCAGCAGTGGTAGCGGGAGTCTCCGAGACATTCAGTACTTC	CASSGSGSLRDIQYF
few	TRBD2	TRBV29-1	14	TRBJ2-5	TGCAGCGTTAAGACTAGCGGGGGACAAGAGACCCAGTACTTC	CSVKTSGGQETQYF
.	TRBD2	TRBV19	16	TRBJ2-2	TGTGCCAGTAGTACCTCCGGGACTAGGAACACCGGGGAGCTGTTTTTT	CASSTSGTRNTGELFF
.	.	TRBV6-5	14	TRBJ2-5	TGTGCCAGCAGCGCCGATAAAGCCAGGGAGACCCAGTACTTC	CASSADKARETQYF
.	.	TRBV4-1	14	TRBJ1-2	TGCGCCAGCAGCCAAGTATCGGCGGACTATGGCTACACCTTC	CASSQVSADYGYTF
once	.	TRBV10-3	14	TRBJ1-1	TGTGCCATCAGTTCGGGACTCTCGAACACTGAAGCTTTCTTT	CAISSGLSNTEAFF
.	.	TRBV7-6	14	TRBJ2-5	TGTGCCAGCAGCTTAAGGAGGGATGGAGAGACCCAGTACTTC	CASSLRRDGETQYF
few	.	TRBV19	15	TRBJ1-5	TGTGCCAGTAGTATAACCGCAGGGGTTAGTCAGCCCCAGCATTTT	CASSITAGVSQPQHF
.	TRBD1	TRBV28	18	TRBJ1-2	TGTGCCAGCAGTTCTCAGTGGGACAGGGAGTCAGGAGATTATGGCTACACCTTC	CASSSQWDRESGDYGYTF
.	TRBD1	TRBV19	13	TRBJ1-5	TGTGCCAGTCTAGGGACAGGCATGTGGCCCCAGCATTTT	CASLGTGMWPQHF
.	TRBD1	TRBV6-1	15	TRBJ1-5	TGTGCCAGCAGCCGAAGACAGGGAGGCAATCAGCCCCAGCATTTT	CASSRRQGGNQPQHF
few	.	TRBV19	15	TRBJ1-3	TGTGCCAGTAGTCAGAGTACAGCGGGGGGAAACACCATATATTTT	CASSQSTAGGNTIYF
.	.	TRBV20-1	11	TRBJ1-5	TGCAGTGCTATGGAGAATCAGCCCCAGCATTTT	CSAMENQPQHF
.	.	TRBV30	14	TRBJ2-1	TGTGCCTGGAGTGTACGGTCGGGCTACAATGAGCAGTTCTTC	CAWSVRSGYNEQFF
.	TRBD2	TRBV6-1	17	TRBJ2-1	TGTGCCAGCAGTGAATCTATAGCGGGAGGAACCAACAATGAGCAGTTCTTC	CASSESIAGGTNNEQFF
.	.	TRBV9	15	TRBJ1-5	TGTGCCAGCAGCCCTACTACCGGAAGCAATCAGCCCCAGCATTTT	CASSPTTGSNQPQHF
once	.	TRBV5-1	16	TRBJ2-3	TGCGCCAGCAGCCTGGGAGGAGACTTTTACACAGATACGCAGTATTTT	CASSLGGDFYTDTQYF
.	.	TRBV4-1	13	TRBJ2-1	TGCGCCAGCAGCCACGCCCCGGCGGATGAGCAGTTCTTC	CASSHAPADEQFF
.	.	TRBV5-1	14	TRBJ2-5	TGCGCCAGCAGCTTGATGCGGGAACAAGAGACCCAGTACTTC	CASSLMREQETQYF
.	.	TRBV7-5	16	TRBJ2-7	TGTGCCAGAAGCTTCACGGGCGCGGGAGGGCCCTCCGAGCAGTACTTC	CARSFTGAGGPSEQYF
.	TRBD2	TRBV18	17	TRBJ2-3	TGTGCCAGCTCACCGAACGAACTAGCGGGAGGACCGGATACGCAGTATTTT	CASSPNELAGGPDTQYF
.	.	TRBV6-1	14	TRBJ2-3	TGTGCCAGCAGTGTCGGAGGTAGCACAGATACGCAGTATTTT	CASSVGGSTDTQYF
few	TRBD2	TRBV5-4	13	TRBJ2-7	TGTGCCAGCAGCTTAAGCGGGACGGGCGAGCAGTACTTC	CASSLSGTGEQYF
.	.	TRBV27	15	TRBJ2-7	TGTGCCAGCAGTTCTCTAGGGGCCCCAGACTACGAGCAGTACTTC	CASSSLGAPDYEQYF
.	TRBD2	TRBV9	15	TRBJ2-5	TGTGCCAGCAGCGTAGGTGGCGGGAGTTATGAGGCCCAGTACTTC	CASSVGGGSYEAQYF
.	TRBD1	TRBV5-1	16	TRBJ1-2	TGCGCCAGCAGCTTAACCGGGACAGGGAGAGAGGGTGTCTACACCTTC	CASSLTGTGREGVYTF